This T cell receptor (beta chain) originates from a study of blood T cell repertoires in COVID-19. Data came from immunoSEQ multiplex PCR; TCRdb stores just in-frame clones and leaves some out. The table has 200,000 to 250,000 clones, about 80% seen once; the top ten hold roughly 1.3%. Sequenced material: PBMCs or T cells enriched from blood (not recorded which). This clonotype was obtained from a woman in her forties with acute COVID-19.

The CDR3 protein is CASSINVGTGRYEQYF. The CDR3 DNA sequence: TGTGCCAGTAGTATTAATGTGGGGACAGGGCGGTACGAGCAGTACTTC. The rearrangement joins TRBV19 to TRBJ2-7, with 9 bases that match TRBD1. Germline CDR1 LNHDA, CDR2 SQIVND (reference sequence). This CDR3 has 16 residues. V trimming: 3 bases; J trimming: 4 bases; junction bases outside the gene matches: 10.